This TCR beta chain was identified in a study of patients and donors after allogeneic stem cell transplantation. This clonotype was seen repeatedly, ten times or more. From the RT-PCR reads, TCRdb called clonotypes with MiXCR, one entry per CDR3 protein. The sample consists of 9,000 to 10,000 distinct CDR3 sequences, about 6.2% of them appearing once. The CDR3 loop spans 16 amino acids. CDR1 and CDR2 (germline): MNHEY, SVGAGI. Losses at the gene ends were 0 bases for V and 3 bases for J; bases not matched to a gene: 6. The genes are TRBV6-5 and TRBJ2-7, with 9 bases that match TRBD2. The clonotype was recovered from a human donor who was either an allogeneic HSCT recipient or a stem cell or donor lymphocyte infusion donor (not recorded which). It is not recorded whose cells these are; they may come from a transplant donor. The sample comprised blood, either unsorted or a sorted T cell fraction (not recorded which). CDR3 bases: TGTGCCAGCAGTTACTCTCTGCCTAGCGGGAACTACGAGCAGTACTTC. Translated: CASSYSLPSGNYEQYF.